The entry that follows covers one T cell receptor (beta chain) sequence. The data were obtained in a study of control samples from healthy donors and cancer patients. Data came from immunoSEQ multiplex PCR; TCRdb stores just in-frame clones and leaves some out. The table shows around 190,000 clones, with 85% to 90% occurring only once. CDR1 and CDR2 from the germline V gene are LGHDT and YNNKEL (reference sequence). This CDR3 contains 18 residues. Trimming stripped 5 bases from V and 1 base from J, with 18 bases between. This clonotype originated in a woman aged 50 to 60 in good health. V gene TRBV3-1 (or the pseudogene TRBV3-2) combines with J gene TRBJ2-6; TRBD1 might be the D (6 bases). Sequenced: blood. CDR3 in DNA: TGTGCCAGCAGCAGTACAGGGACCGCCGTTTCTGGGGCCAACGTCCTGACTTTC. Translated, it gives CASSSTGTAVSGANVLTF.